The clone carrying this T cell receptor beta chain was seen many times. Its antigen remains unknown. This CDR3 region has 13 residues. The germline gives CDR1 LNHNV, CDR2 YYDKDF (reference sequence). The germline V and J ends were trimmed by 1 base and 4 bases, with 8 bases remaining between them. The data were taken from a study of CD8 T cells in ankylosing spondylitis. Whole-study findings and limits: Clones linked with disease were CD8+ and fairly uncommon in the peripheral blood.

Researchers built TCR beta libraries using quantitative 5'-RACE with molecular barcodes. MiXCR was run by TCRdb on the 5' RACE reads, yielding one entry per CDR3 protein. This sample carries 130,000 or so distinct CDR3 sequences, over 6% of them seen once, and the ten largest clones take over 9%. The source is a male donor with ankylosing spondylitis or in good health (not recorded which). The sample comprised blood, either unsorted or a sorted T cell fraction (not recorded which). V usage is TRBV15 and J usage is TRBJ2-7; D not certain. The CDR3 DNA reads as TGTGCCACCAGCAGAGGGACCGATTACGAGCAGTACTTC. It codes for CATSRGTDYEQYF.